Listed below are T cell receptor beta chains from one sample, sequenced in a study of monozygotic twins with inflammatory bowel disease. Following a re-call of the 5' RACE reads, TCRdb has one entry per CDR3 protein and lacks DNA. Recorded here are more than 85,000 distinct CDR3 sequences; the top ten clones represent under 15%. Sequencing used blood. The receptors originated from a human donor with ulcerative colitis or Crohn's disease, or a healthy co-twin of an affected twin (not recorded which). The CDR3 runs from the conserved cysteine through the conserved F or W.

V gene	J gene	CDR3 protein
TRBV12-3/TRBV12-4	TRBJ2-7	CASSRRGGLSSYEQYF
TRBV15	TRBJ1-3	CAAGAGIYGNTIYF
TRBV5-1	TRBJ2-7	CASSIGASSSYEQYF
TRBV7-8	TRBJ2-3	CASSLALAGGSDTQYF
TRBV7-2	TRBJ1-5	CASSAGREQPQHF
TRBV6-2/TRBV6-3	TRBJ2-1	CASSVLGLGEQFF
TRBV27	TRBJ2-3	CASKTPSGDTDTQYF
TRBV12-3/TRBV12-4	TRBJ2-5	CASSRDPSSQETQYF
TRBV20-1	TRBJ2-7	CSAGVGARIVSNEQYF
TRBV7-2	TRBJ2-3	CASSSPSGVTDTQYF
TRBV7-9	TRBJ2-1	CASSSGETGGNEQFF
TRBV4-2	TRBJ2-7	CASSQPTGTYEQYF
TRBV19	TRBJ2-7	CASSARKGSYEQYF
TRBV11-3	TRBJ2-1	CASSLGQGKGNEQFF
TRBV5-1	TRBJ2-1	CASSLLAGPPDEQFF
TRBV20-1	TRBJ2-5	CSALAGETQYF
TRBV28	TRBJ2-7	CASLPGGTYEQYF
TRBV7-2	TRBJ2-6	CASSLAWSGANVLTF
TRBV5-5	TRBJ1-1	CASSLVGTSGTEAFF
TRBV29-1	TRBJ1-2	CSAQTEGGTPYGYTF